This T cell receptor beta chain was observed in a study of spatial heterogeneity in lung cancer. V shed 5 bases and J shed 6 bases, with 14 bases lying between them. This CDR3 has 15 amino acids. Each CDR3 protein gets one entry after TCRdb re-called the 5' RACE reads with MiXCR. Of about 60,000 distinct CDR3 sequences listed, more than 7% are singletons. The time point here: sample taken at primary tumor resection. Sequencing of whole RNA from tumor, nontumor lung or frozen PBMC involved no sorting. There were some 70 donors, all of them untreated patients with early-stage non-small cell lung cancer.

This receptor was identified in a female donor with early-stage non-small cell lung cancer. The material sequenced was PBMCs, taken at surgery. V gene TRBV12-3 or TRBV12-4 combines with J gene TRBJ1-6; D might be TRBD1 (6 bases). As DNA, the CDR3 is TGTGCCAGCAGTATTTCGAGGACAGCTAATTCACCCCTCCACTTT. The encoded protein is CASSISRTANSPLHF.